This TCR beta chain was profiled in a study of T cell changes during pregnancy in multiple sclerosis. J was trimmed by 10 bases and V by 6 bases; bases with no gene match: 13. Germline-derived CDR1 and CDR2 are MDHEN and SYDVKM. The CDR3 has 15 residues. Here immunoSEQ multiplex PCR was the method, and the copy in TCRdb shows in-frame clones only, minus some. The sample lists around 71,000 clones, more than 90% occurring once. This specimen consisted of peripheral blood, obtained in the third trimester of pregnancy. The receptor's source is a female donor with multiple sclerosis, enrolled in a pregnancy study. V usage is TRBV28 and J usage is TRBJ2-1; 9 nucleotides align to TRBD1. This CDR3 reads CASRSGQGGPGEQFF. CDR3 bases: TGTGCCAGCAGATCGGGACAGGGAGGGCCAGGGGAGCAGTTCTTC.